These T cell receptor beta chains were read from a single sample in a study of cytomegalovirus exposure and HLA in healthy donors. Sequenced by immunoSEQ multiplex PCR; TCRdb stores in-frame clones only, minus some. The ten top clones account for 3% to 3.5%, within a sample of about 96,000 clones. Sequenced material: PBMCs. Source of these receptors: a woman in her thirties in good health and CMV-seronegative. Both conserved end residues are part of each CDR3. D genes are given only for firm matches.

j_call	cdr3_length	d_call	v_call	cdr3_nt	cdr3_aa
TRBJ2-2	14	.	TRBV11-2	TGTGCCAGCACCCTGTTCCGACTAGGCGGGGAGCTGTTTTTT	CASTLFRLGGELFF
TRBJ2-7	12	.	TRBV7-9	TGTGCCAGCAGCTCCCAGGGGTACGAGCAGTACTTC	CASSSQGYEQYF
TRBJ2-2	14	TRBD1	TRBV6-4	TGTGCCAGCAGTGAGGGACAGGACACCGGGGAGCTGTTTTTT	CASSEGQDTGELFF
TRBJ1-1	14	.	TRBV5-4	TGTGCCAGCAGCATAACAGGGTCCGGTACTGAAGCTTTCTTT	CASSITGSGTEAFF
TRBJ2-7	13	.	TRBV11-2	TGTGCCAGCTTGGGGCAGGGCGTTGGCGAGCAGTACTTC	CASLGQGVGEQYF
TRBJ2-2	21	TRBD2	TRBV7-8	TGTGCCAGCAGCCCGGACGGACAGGGGTTAGCGGGAGGGCCGGGTCCCGGGGAGCTGTTTTTT	CASSPDGQGLAGGPGPGELFF
TRBJ2-7	14	.	TRBV7-9	TGTGCCAGCAGCCCCTGGGACAACTCCTACGAGCAGTACTTC	CASSPWDNSYEQYF
TRBJ1-2	15	.	TRBV7-6	TGTGCCAGCAGCTTAGGTGAAGGGGGGGCCTATGGCTACACCTTC	CASSLGEGGAYGYTF
TRBJ2-7	13	.	TRBV6-1	TGTGCCAGCGATCGACAGGAAAGAAACGAGCAGTACTTC	CASDRQERNEQYF
TRBJ1-5	17	.	TRBV4-1	TGCGCCAGCAGCCAAGTCGGGGGGCGTTTAGTATATCAGCCCCAGCATTTT	CASSQVGGRLVYQPQHF
TRBJ1-5	16	.	TRBV28	TGTGCCAGCAGTTTGGCTTCCCTGGTGTGGAATCAGCCCCAGCATTTT	CASSLASLVWNQPQHF
TRBJ1-2	14	.	TRBV7-8	TGTGCCAGCAGCCTCGCCCGCGGGAGCTATGGCTACACCTTC	CASSLARGSYGYTF
TRBJ2-1	15	TRBD2	TRBV19	TGTGCCAGTAGGGGACTAGCGGGGGACTACAATGAGCAGTTCTTC	CASRGLAGDYNEQFF
TRBJ1-1	14	TRBD1	TRBV6-6	TGTGCCAGCAGTCAGGGACAGGGGAGGACTGAAGCTTTCTTT	CASSQGQGRTEAFF
TRBJ2-7	15	TRBD2	TRBV19	TGTGCCAGTAGTATTAAAGCGGGAGGGCCGGGCGAGCAGTACTTC	CASSIKAGGPGEQYF
TRBJ1-1	14	.	TRBV7-3	TGTGCCAGCAGCTTCCAGGGGCGGGCCACTGAAGCTTTCTTT	CASSFQGRATEAFF
TRBJ1-6	16	.	TRBV5-6	TGTGCCAGCAGCCGCTGGAAAAAGGGGCTCTATTCACCCCTCCACTTT	CASSRWKKGLYSPLHF
TRBJ1-6	15	.	TRBV7-6	TGTGCCAGCAGCAGCGAGACAGGAAATAATTCACCCCTCCACTTT	CASSSETGNNSPLHF
TRBJ1-1	15	TRBD1	TRBV30	TGTGCCTGGAGTCTACGTTCGACAGGGCTTAGTGAAGCTTTCTTT	CAWSLRSTGLSEAFF
TRBJ1-1	17	TRBD1	TRBV7-8	TGTGCCAGCAGCCCAAGGGGCGGCGACAGGGCCGGAACTGAAGCTTTCTTT	CASSPRGGDRAGTEAFF
TRBJ1-2	15	TRBD1	TRBV25-1	TGTGCCAGCAGTGCCAGGGGACAGCCGAACTATGGCTACACCTTC	CASSARGQPNYGYTF
TRBJ2-7	15	.	TRBV28	TGTGCCAGCAGTTTTGGCGGAGGGACTCTCTACGAGCAGTACTTC	CASSFGGGTLYEQYF
TRBJ1-1	14	.	TRBV29-1	TGCAGCGTTGAAAGGGACTTGGGGAACACTGAAGCTTTCTTT	CSVERDLGNTEAFF
TRBJ1-1	14	.	TRBV6-5	TGTGCCAGCAGTTATGGGGGCTTGAACACTGAAGCTTTCTTT	CASSYGGLNTEAFF
TRBJ2-7	12	TRBD1	TRBV6-5	TGTGCCAGTGGGACAGGGGCCGGCGAGCAGTACTTC	CASGTGAGEQYF
TRBJ2-3	16	TRBD2	TRBV11-2	TGTGCCAGCAGCTTAGGACTAGCGGGGACCACAGATACGCAGTATTTT	CASSLGLAGTTDTQYF
TRBJ1-2	14	.	TRBV10-3	TGTGCCATCAGTGAGTCAGGGGCCCCCTATGGCTACACCTTC	CAISESGAPYGYTF
TRBJ1-3	14	.	TRBV5-8	TGTGCCAGCAGCTACGGGATCTCTGGAAACACCATATATTTT	CASSYGISGNTIYF